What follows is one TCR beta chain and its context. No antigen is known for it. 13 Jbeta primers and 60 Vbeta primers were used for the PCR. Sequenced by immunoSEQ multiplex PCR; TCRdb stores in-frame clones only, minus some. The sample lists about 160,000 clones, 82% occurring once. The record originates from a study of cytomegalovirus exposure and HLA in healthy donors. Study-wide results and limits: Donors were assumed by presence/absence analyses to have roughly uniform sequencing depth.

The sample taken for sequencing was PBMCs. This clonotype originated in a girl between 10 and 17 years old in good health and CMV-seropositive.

The CDR3 protein is CASSHPPQTVLRNTGELFF. The DNA of the CDR3 is TGCGCCAGCAGCCATCCGCCCCAGACAGTCCTACGGAACACCGGGGAGCTGTTTTTT. The chain is built from TRBV4-1 and TRBJ2-2; maybe TRBD1 (5 bases). Trimming removed 3 bases from V and 1 base from J, with 21 bases in between. Germline V gene sequence: CDR1 MGHRA, CDR2 YSYEKL. CDR3 length equals 19 residues.